This entry concerns a single TCR beta chain. V was trimmed by 6 bases and J by 3 bases, leaving 22 bases between them. Germline assignment: CDR1 MDHEN and CDR2 SYDVKM. The CDR3 covers 17 residues. The immunoSEQ assay was v3. Sequencing was performed with immunoSEQ multiplex PCR; in TCRdb, only in-frame clones are kept and a portion is missing. The sample carries approximately 57,000 clones, approximately 80% recorded once. Stated time point: pre-treatment sample, taken before nivolumab and TIL therapy. This sample was taken from a study of TIL therapy for anti-PD-1-resistant metastatic lung cancer. V usage is TRBV28 and J usage is TRBJ2-3; the D gene is possibly TRBD2 (6 bases). The sample consisted of blood, taken at baseline. The sequence came from a person between 30 and 79 years old with non-small cell lung cancer. Here the CDR3 reads CASSSLRGSGGTDTQYF. The CDR3, as DNA: TGTGCCAGCAGCTCCCTTCGGGGGAGTGGTGGGACAGATACGCAGTATTTT.